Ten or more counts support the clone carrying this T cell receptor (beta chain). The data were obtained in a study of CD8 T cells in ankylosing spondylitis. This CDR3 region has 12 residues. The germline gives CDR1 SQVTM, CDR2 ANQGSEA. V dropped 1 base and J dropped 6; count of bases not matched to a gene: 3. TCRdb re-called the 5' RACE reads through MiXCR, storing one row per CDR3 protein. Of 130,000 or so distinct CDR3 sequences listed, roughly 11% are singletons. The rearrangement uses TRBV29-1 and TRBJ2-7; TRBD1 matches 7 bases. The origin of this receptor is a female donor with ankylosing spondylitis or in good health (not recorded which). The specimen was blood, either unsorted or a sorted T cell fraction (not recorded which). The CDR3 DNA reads TGCAGCGTTGAAGGAGGGGGCGGCGAGCAGTACTTC. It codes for CSVEGGGGEQYF.